One sample yielded the 32 T cell receptor beta chains listed below, sequenced in a study of T cells after yellow fever vaccination. TCRdb reprocessed the 5' RACE reads with MiXCR, giving one entry per CDR3 protein. The sample consists of around 300,000 distinct CDR3 sequences, roughly 4% of them appearing once. The input for sequencing was PBMCs, taken 5 days after the yellow fever booster vaccination. The receptors derive from a man between 18 and 29 years old who received the YFV17D yellow fever vaccine.

This clonotype was counted a few times. The CDR3 loop reads CASSPDSTLEQYF. The CDR3 DNA follows: TGTGCCAGCAGTCCCGACTCGACGCTGGAGCAGTACTTC. The chain uses TRBV2 and TRBJ2-7; no clear D. Per the germline V gene, CDR1 is SNHLY and CDR2 is FYNNEI. The CDR3 contains 13 residues. V was clipped by 5 bases and J by 7 bases, with 15 bases between them.

The chain links TRBV19 to TRBJ2-5; no clear D. This CDR3 spans 14 amino acids. The germline gives CDR1 LNHDA, CDR2 SQIVND (reference sequence). Trimming cost V 5 bases and J 1 base, with 11 bases left between them. CDR3 loop: CASSAEASQETQYF. The CDR3, as DNA: TGTGCCAGTAGTGCCGAGGCTAGCCAAGAGACCCAGTACTTC.

This clonotype was seen repeatedly, ten times or more. The CDR3 here is CSVKTPMNTEAFF. As DNA, the CDR3 is TGCAGTGTAAAGACCCCAATGAACACTGAAGCTTTCTTT. V usage is TRBV20-1 and J usage is TRBJ1-1; D call uncertain. The CDR3 sequence is 13 residues long. Deletions cut 7 bases from V and 0 bases from J, with 12 bases between. Germline CDR1 reads DFQATT; CDR2 reads SNEGSKA (reference sequence).

This clonotype was recorded a few times. The chain has TRBV6-5 and TRBJ2-7; D possibly corresponds to TRBD1 (7 bases). The CDR3 is made up of 16 amino acids. The germline V gene has CDR1 MNHEY and CDR2 SVGAGI. V was pared by 6 bases and J by 3 bases, with 21 bases between. DNA of the CDR3: TGTGCCAGCAGCCGGGGCCAGGGGGGAGGAAACTACGAGCAGTACTTC. It is translated as CASSRGQGGGNYEQYF.

The V gene is TRBV4-1, the J gene TRBJ1-2; D is ambiguous. The CDR3 consists of 15 residues. V dropped 0 bases and J dropped 2 bases, with 10 bases sitting between them. CDR1 is MGHRA, CDR2 YSYEKL, per germline. CDR3 sequence (DNA): TGCGCCAGCAGCCAAGACACGGGAGAAAACTATGGCTACACCTTC. It is translated as CASSQDTGENYGYTF.

This clonotype showed up just a few times. This chain connects TRBV6-5 to TRBJ2-5; D gene unclear. V was cut by 4 bases and J by 0 bases, with 9 bases left in between. The CDR3 contains 14 residues. Germline V gene lookup returns CDR1 MNHEY and CDR2 SVGAGI. CDR3 residues: CASSSQRNQETQYF. The DNA for the CDR3 is TGTGCCAGCAGTTCCCAGCGCAACCAAGAGACCCAGTACTTC.

At least ten counts were recorded for this clonotype. This rearrangement joins TRBV7-2 to TRBJ1-2; the D is unclear. Trimming pared 2 bases from V and 7 bases from J, leaving 11 bases between. CDR3 length: 13 residues. CDR1 and CDR2 from the germline V gene are SGHTA and FQGNSA. The CDR3 is CASSLSVLPGYTF. In DNA, the CDR3 is TGTGCCAGCAGCTTATCTGTCCTTCCTGGCTACACCTTC. The whole variable domain, remainder taken from reference TRBV7-2 and TRBJ1-2, is GAGVSQSPSNKVTEKGKDVELRCDPISGHTALYWYRQSLGQGLEFLIYFQGNSAPDKSGLPSDRFSAERTGGSVSTLTIQRTQQEDSAVYLCASSLSVLPGYTFGSGTRLTVV.

In its sample, this clonotype was seen a few times. As DNA, the CDR3 is TGTGCCAGCAGCATGAACAGGGAATTAGCCAAAAACATTCAGTACTTC. Protein sequence: CASSMNRELAKNIQYF. The chain combines TRBV7-9 with TRBJ2-4; possible D gene TRBD1, 6 bases. Germline V gene data show CDR1 as SEHNR and CDR2 as FQNEAQ (reference sequence). This CDR3 comprises 16 residues. The ends were cut back, 5 bases at V and 0 bases at J, with 14 bases in the middle.

The J gene is TRBJ2-2, the V gene TRBV12-3 or TRBV12-4; D not certain. V dropped 3 bases and J dropped 2 bases, with 10 bases sitting between them. The CDR3 is made up of 15 amino acids. CDR3 in amino acids: CASSLGITNTGELFF. The DNA for the CDR3 is TGTGCCAGCAGTTTGGGCATAACAAACACCGGGGAGCTGTTTTTT.

The sample holds a few counts of this clonotype. The CDR3 spells CSVVRTSTYEQYF. In nucleotides, the CDR3 is TGCAGCGTTGTAAGGACTTCTACCTACGAGCAGTACTTC. V usage is TRBV29-1 and J usage is TRBJ2-7, with D possibly being TRBD2 (5 bases). Germline V gives CDR1 SQVTM, CDR2 ANQGSEA. Trimming shortened V by 4 bases and J by 2 bases, and 12 bases separated the two germline ends. The CDR3 contains 13 residues.

This clonotype was seen a handful of times. The gene calls are TRBV6-2 or TRBV6-3 and TRBJ1-1; D is ambiguous. CDR3 size: 16 residues. V lost 4 bases and J 2 bases, leaving 17 bases between the germline ends. Germline V CDR1 and CDR2: MNHEY, SVGEGT. CDR3 residues: CASSSAWGAVNTEAFF. As DNA, the CDR3 is TGTGCCAGCAGTTCAGCCTGGGGAGCGGTAAACACTGAAGCTTTCTTT.

There are a few counts of this clonotype. The V call is TRBV11-2, the J call TRBJ1-1, with D possibly being TRBD1 (5 bases). V gave up 1 base and J gave up 6 bases, with 9 bases separating them. This CDR3 has 13 residues. Germline V gene lookup returns CDR1 SGHAT and CDR2 FQNNGV. CDR3 amino acids: CASSLAGAPEAFF. CDR3 bases: TGTGCCAGCAGCTTAGCCGGGGCCCCTGAAGCTTTCTTT.

This clonotype was seen many times. The chain couples TRBV12-3 or TRBV12-4 to TRBJ1-3; D is undetermined. Deletions cut 5 bases from V and 4 bases from J, with 12 bases between. This CDR3 comprises 14 residues. The CDR3 spells CASSRQSNGNTIYF. The CDR3 DNA reads as TGTGCCAGCAGTAGGCAAAGCAACGGAAACACCATATATTTT.

This clonotype was seen a few times. The chain joins TRBV5-6 to TRBJ1-5; D not certain. The V gene's germline CDR1 is SGHDT and CDR2 YYEEEE. The CDR3 is 13 residues long. Trimming removed 4 bases at V and 7 bases at J, with 12 bases between. The CDR3 loop is CASSHREGQPQHF. In DNA form, the CDR3 reads TGTGCCAGCAGCCACCGGGAAGGCCAGCCCCAGCATTTT.

This clonotype was picked up many times. This chain links TRBV5-4 with TRBJ1-1; D gene unclear. The CDR3 spans 13 residues. Trimming shortened V by 4 bases and J by 6 bases, and 13 bases separated the two germline ends. Per germline, CDR1 SGHNT and CDR2 YYREEE (reference sequence). CDR3 in amino acids: CASSPGLAAEAFF. The CDR3, as DNA: TGTGCCAGCAGCCCGGGCCTGGCCGCTGAAGCTTTCTTT.

This chain connects TRBV7-2 to TRBJ2-3, with D unresolved. The CDR3 runs 13 residues. Germline loops: CDR1 SGHTA, CDR2 FQGNSA. The V gene lost 5 bases and the J gene lost 3 bases, with 9 bases spanning the gap. The DNA of the CDR3 is TGTGCCAGCAGCCCCCTCGCTACAGATACGCAGTATTTT. It yields the protein CASSPLATDTQYF.

This clonotype was seen at least ten times. Because the CDR3 is missing its conserved closing phenylalanine or tryptophan, this is likely a read error. The DNA is omitted, as the CDR3 cannot be located on it reliably, and the CDR3 follows TCRdb's listing. V usage is TRBV20-1 and J usage is TRBJ2-7; TRBD2 reflects the table's D call only, with no check against the DNA. Looked up from germline, CDR1 is DFQATT and CDR2 is SNEGSKA (reference sequence). Both ends counted, the CDR3 spans 10 residues. The CDR3 loop is CSARVGGGTL.

At least ten counts were recorded for this clonotype. V and J are TRBV28 and TRBJ1-3; D is undetermined. The CDR3 has 15 amino acids. V lost 7 bases, J lost 0 bases, and 13 bases lay in between. Germline V lookup: CDR1 MDHEN, CDR2 SYDVKM. The DNA for the CDR3 is TGTGCCAGCACTACCGGGTTGGGCTCTGGAAACACCATATATTTT. It specifies CASTTGLGSGNTIYF.

The V and J genes are TRBV20-1 and TRBJ2-7; 10 nucleotides match TRBD2. Germline assignment: CDR1 DFQATT and CDR2 SNEGSKA (reference sequence). The length of the CDR3 is 15 residues. Trimming at V came to 6 bases and at J to 1 base, leaving 9 bases not matched to a gene. The CDR3 region is CSAPGLARGSYEQYF. The CDR3 nucleotides are TGCAGTGCCCCGGGACTAGCGAGGGGTTCCTACGAGCAGTACTTC.

The chain combines TRBV12-3 or TRBV12-4 with TRBJ2-3, with D unresolved. Trimming removed 3 bases at V and 4 bases at J, with 11 bases between. The CDR3 consists of 14 residues. CDR3 nucleotides: TGTGCCAGCAGTTTTCGGTACACATCAGATACGCAGTATTTT. Protein sequence: CASSFRYTSDTQYF.

The sample holds a few counts of this clonotype. The chain links TRBV5-6 to TRBJ2-7, with TRBD2 matching 7 bases. The CDR3 has 14 residues. Per the germline V gene, CDR1 is SGHDT and CDR2 is YYEEEE. With V trimmed by 7 bases and J by 0 bases, 7 bases remained unmatched. The CDR3 region has the DNA TGTGCCAGCGGACTGCGGGGGACCTCCTACGAGCAGTACTTC. This sequence encodes CASGLRGTSYEQYF.

In this sample, this clonotype turned up many times. The V and J genes are TRBV7-9 and TRBJ2-3; D may match TRBD1 or TRBD2 (5 bases each). V dropped 5 bases and J dropped 2 bases, with 14 bases sitting between them. The CDR3 spans 15 residues. CDR1 is SEHNR and CDR2 is FQNEAQ in the germline V gene (reference sequence). CDR3 in DNA: TGTGCCAGCAGCCTAACATCCGGGGCCACAGATACGCAGTATTTT. Residues: CASSLTSGATDTQYF.

This clonotype was counted at least ten times. The rearrangement links TRBV6-5 to TRBJ1-5, with D perhaps TRBD1 (5 bases). Trimming shortened V by 5 bases and J by 7 bases, and 12 bases separated the two germline ends. Germline loops: CDR1 MNHEY, CDR2 SVGAGI. This CDR3 contains 13 residues. CDR3 sequence: CASSTGGGQPQHF. CDR3 sequence (DNA): TGTGCCAGCAGTACCGGGGGAGGACAGCCCCAGCATTTT.

The chain is built from TRBV27 and TRBJ2-6, with 7 nucleotides matching TRBD1. The length of the CDR3 is 15 residues. Germline lookup yields CDR1 MNHEY and CDR2 SMNVEV (reference sequence). V lost 5 bases, J lost 2 bases, and 3 bases stayed unmatched. In DNA form, the CDR3 reads TGTGCCAGCAGTACCGGGACAGCTGGGGCCAACGTCCTGACTTTC. Translation gives CASSTGTAGANVLTF. Full variable domain (rest looked up from reference TRBV27 and TRBJ2-6): EAQVTQNPRYLITVTGKKLTVTCSQNMNHEYMSWYRQDPGLGLRQIYYSMNVEVTDKGDVPEGYKVSRKEKRNFPLILESPSPNQTSLYFCASSTGTAGANVLTFGAGSRLTVL.

This chain uses TRBV7-9 with TRBJ2-2; TRBD2 aligns across 9 bases. The CDR3 consists of 18 residues. Germline V lookup: CDR1 SEHNR, CDR2 FQNEAQ (reference sequence). J was trimmed by 0 bases and V by 4 bases; bases with no gene match: 9. The CDR3 is CASSSWRGGPTNTGELFF. The CDR3 DNA is TGTGCCAGCAGCTCGTGGCGGGGGGGCCCTACGAACACCGGGGAGCTGTTTTTT.

The chain uses TRBV9 and TRBJ1-1, with 8 bases aligning to TRBD1. Germline values: CDR1 SGDLS, CDR2 YYNGEE. This CDR3 contains 15 residues. Trimming took 0 bases from V and 8 from J; bases not matched to a gene: 9. DNA of the CDR3: TGTGCCAGCAGCGTAGTAGTGGGAGACAGGGGCGAAGCTTTCTTT. It is translated as CASSVVVGDRGEAFF.

This clonotype occurred a few times. The chain employs TRBV4-3 and TRBJ1-5; maybe TRBD1 (5 bases). Between the trimmed V and J ends, which lost 0 bases and 6 bases, there was a span of 9 bases. Germline lookup yields CDR1 LGHNA and CDR2 YSLEER. This CDR3 has 14 amino acids. CDR3 coding DNA: TGCGCCAGCAGCCAAGATCCAGGGAGTCAGCCCCAGCATTTT. It yields the protein CASSQDPGSQPQHF.

This clonotype occurred many times. This chain connects TRBV7-8 to TRBJ1-1, with D maybe TRBD1 (6 bases). Looked up from germline, CDR1 is SGHVS and CDR2 is FQNEAQ. This CDR3 has 15 residues. V was trimmed by 5 bases and J by 2 bases, leaving 15 bases between them. CDR3 in DNA: TGTGCCAGCAGCCCGCCGAGGGGGAGCAACACTGAAGCTTTCTTT. As protein: CASSPPRGSNTEAFF.

The J gene is TRBJ1-1, the V gene TRBV7-2, with a possible D match to TRBD1 (6 bases). Trimming took off 6 bases at V and 10 bases at J, with 15 bases between the two ends. This CDR3 spans 12 amino acids. Per the germline V gene, CDR1 is SGHTA and CDR2 is FQGNSA. CDR3 protein: CASSPRQVIAFF. Written as DNA, the CDR3 is TGTGCCAGCAGTCCGAGACAGGTTATAGCTTTCTTT.

This clonotype was detected ten times or more. J is TRBJ2-2 and V is TRBV7-7; TRBD2 aligns across 8 bases. CDR1 and CDR2 from the germline V gene are SSHAT and FNYEAQ (reference sequence). With 5 bases clipped from V and 5 bases from J, the junction kept 7 bases outside the gene matches. The CDR3 length is 15 residues. The CDR3 region is CASSPGGGRTGELFF. The CDR3 nucleotides are TGTGCCAGCAGCCCCGGGGGGGGGAGAACCGGGGAGCTGTTTTTT.

J is TRBJ2-1 and V is TRBV6-5; 10 bases are a match to TRBD2. There are 16 residues in the CDR3. Germline assignment: CDR1 MNHEY and CDR2 SVGAGI. The J segment lost 5 bases and the V segment lost 6 bases, leaving 10 bases of the junction unmatched. The CDR3 DNA sequence: TGTGCCAGCAGCTCCGGTAGCGGGGGGTCCCACAATGAGCAGTTCTTC. It yields the protein CASSSGSGGSHNEQFF.

This clonotype was detected only a few times. The chain links TRBV18 to TRBJ2-7; tentatively, D is TRBD1 or TRBD2 (5 bases each). The CDR3 is 13 amino acids. Germline CDR1 and CDR2: KGHSH and LQKENI. V lost 2 bases and J 5 bases, leaving 10 bases between the germline ends. CDR3 sequence: CASSPSGRHEQYV. The DNA for the CDR3 is TGTGCCAGCTCACCATCGGGGCGACACGAGCAGTACGTC.